Included here is one T cell receptor beta chain sequence, with context. This clonotype has only a few counts. Its antigen is unknown. Per-nucleotide qualities are absent, and no much larger clonotype sits a single base away. The source of the sample is a study of blood T cells in healthy people across ages (dated by TCRdb to the mid-2010s). A note on the overall study: In model experiments, template switching captured about one uniquely barcoded TCR beta cDNA molecule for every two T cells. The study measured age-related changes in TCR beta repertoire diversity using deep sequencing normalized with unique cDNA molecular identifiers. The donors were split into four age groups: young (average 16 years), middle-aged (39), aged (about 62) and long-lived (approximately 80). To avoid experimental bias, donors of different ages were randomly spread across the sequencing lanes. Two additional independent replicas of 1 million unique cDNA reads from the same blood draw were analyzed for two donors (one aged 18 to 29 and one aged 80 or older).

Donors were 30 to 45 systemically healthy Caucasian individuals from Russia aged roughly 6 to 95 years. Each donor gave roughly 9.5 milliliters of peripheral blood, collected into EDTA-treated Vacutainer tubes. Ficoll-Paque density-gradient centrifugation was used to isolate PBMCs, with at least 6 million per sample. Trizol reagent was used to extract total RNA from the PBMCs, yielding at least 6 micrograms per sample. For every donor, an aliquot of PBMCs went through flow cytometry to measure the percentages of naive CD45RAhigh/CD27high T cells. The receptor library was made with 5' RACE. These reads were obtained on an Illumina HiSeq 2500. A second roughly 6 to 12 cycle PCR used a sample-barcoded 5' primer and a J-beta primer mix. A unique molecular identifier was introduced onto each TCR beta cDNA molecule by a template-switch 5' adaptor carrying 12 random nucleotides. At least 2.5 million CDR3-containing paired-end reads were obtained from each sample. The Mint cDNA synthesis kit, primed by a TRBC-specific oligonucleotide, was used to synthesize first-strand cDNA from all RNA. Following uracil-DNA glycosylase treatment, a first 18-cycle PCR with universal primers M1SS and BC2_uni_R was performed on all cDNA. The authors' pipeline ran thus. For normalization, 1 million high-quality reads were randomly selected from each sample, with every read carrying a distinct molecular identifier. Instead of being binned into consensus sequences, reads with shared molecular identifiers were discarded. MiTCR, run with a Q25 quality threshold and the strictest error-elimination algorithm, handled CDR3 identification, clonotype clustering and error correction. A nonparametric unseen species model using Euler transformation provided a lower-bound estimate of total TCR beta diversity. The public reads were reprocessed in TCRdb via fastp at Q25 and MiXCR, keeping in-frame beta chains. Each CDR3 protein appears once, grouped with its most common genes and DNA. The V and J calls and clone size come from TCRdb's table, not from the authors' own analysis. For this sample the table gives approximately 880,000 distinct CDR3 sequences, of which around 48% were detected only once. Roughly 13% of the sample lies in the top ten.

Points the paper makes about the study in general: Compared with the aged group, more naive CD4+ T cells, fewer expanded clones and increased TCR diversity were shown by the long-lived group, suggesting age selection. Bulk unsorted PBMC profiling prevented conclusive comparison of naive and antigen-experienced compartments. Total diversity estimates from one million sequenced T cells were considered lower bounds and underestimates. As age increased, observed TCR beta diversity per million T cells dropped in a roughly linear way, and a significant reduction was already evident by age about 36. Because donor CMV infection status was unknown, age-related changes in expanded clonotypes were potentially confounded. The percentage of naive T cells measured by flow cytometry correlated strongly with observed TCR beta diversity.

The CDR3 has 14 amino acids, counting the end cysteine and phenylalanine. Left in the record is the CDR3 DNA by itself, 42 bases read in frame from the first base. The germline V gene yields SGDLS for CDR1 and YYNGEE for CDR2. The germline ends are 9 bases apart after V is trimmed by 0 bases and J by 2 bases. The sequenced sample consisted of blood. The source is a man aged 30 to 39 in good health. The chain was built from TRBV9 and TRBJ2-7, with no reliable assignment of the D segment. The CDR3 has the sequence CASSVASSPYEQYF. The base sequence is TGTGCCAGCAGCGTAGCCTCTTCTCCCTACGAGCAGTACTTC. This CDR3, with the reference TRBV9 and TRBJ2-7 proteins standing in past its ends, gives the full variable domain DSGVTQTPKHLITATGQRVTLRCSPRSGDLSVYWYQQSLDQGLQFLIQYYNGEERAKGNILERFSAQQFPDLHSELNLSSLELGDSALYFCASSVASSPYEQYFGPGTRLTVT.